This T cell receptor (beta chain) derives from a study of CD8+ T cells in alopecia areata. Study details: Treated patients swallowed 5 to 10 mg of oral tofacitinib twice daily. Study results and limitations: Researchers report lesional scalp, most notably alopecia totalis/universalis, outstripped normal scalp in clonality.

Extracted from the samples, RNA was reverse transcribed into cDNA to serve as the sequencing template. Sequenced by immunoSEQ multiplex PCR; TCRdb stores in-frame clones only, minus some. The sample records under 200,000 clones, 50% to 65% being singletons. The V gene lost 3 bases and the J gene lost 7 bases, with 13 bases spanning the gap. The germline CDR1 and CDR2 sequences are LNHDA and SQIVND (reference sequence). There are 13 residues in the CDR3. Treatment defined: oral pan-JAK inhibitor, 5-10 mg twice daily. Alopecia areata patients gave lesional scalp punch biopsies and peripheral blood samples. This clone occurred a few times. The antigen is unknown.

V usage is TRBV19 and J usage is TRBJ2-7, with D unresolved. The sequenced sample was CD4+ T cells sorted from blood, obtained at week 24, from a patient treated with tofacitinib. This clonotype was sampled from a human donor with alopecia areata. For the CDR3, the DNA is TGTGCCAGTAGTATTGGGTTCCACCGGGAGCAGTACTTC. Its translation: CASSIGFHREQYF.